Each of the 30 T cell receptor beta chains below was sequenced from the same sample in a study of Tregs in tolerant kidney transplant recipients (dated by TCRdb to about 2019). The time point label here, explained by the study, means: blood sample drawn before combined kidney and bone marrow transplant. Library construction relied on the immunoSEQ multiplex PCR assay. This immuneACCESS table, as held by TCRdb, lists in-frame sequences with V and J called but not all clones. Of the missing ones, under half trace to an unresolved V gene in checked studies; the others have no known cause. The sample's clone listing holds about 48,000 clones. Clones ranked in the top ten supply roughly 0.85% of the sample. Sequenced here: CD4+ T cells from blood, sampled before the transplant. These receptors were obtained from a human donor who received a combined kidney and bone marrow transplant.

On this clone itself: Coverage ceases 3 residues before the CDR3 finishes, and the germline J gene fills in the end. The chain uses TRBV2 and TRBJ1-1, with 7 bases that match TRBD1. Trimming took 6 bases from V and 5 from J; bases not matched to a gene: 6. The length of the CDR3 is 13 residues. Germline assignment: CDR1 SNHLY and CDR2 FYNNEI. The CDR3 sequence is CASRPTGSTEAFF. Incomplete CDR3 DNA: TGTGCCAGCAGACCGACAGGGTCTACTGAA. The full variable domain, its missing parts supplied by reference TRBV2 and TRBJ1-1, is EPEVTQTPSHQVTQMGQEVILRCVPISNHLYFYWYRQILGQKVEFLVSFYNNEISEKSEIFDDQFSVERPDGSNFTLKIRSTKLEDSAMYFCASRPTGSTEAFFGQGTRLTVV.

About this clone itself: The read falls 3 residues short of the CDR3 end, and the missing part is taken from the germline J gene. The chain has TRBV6-2 or TRBV6-3 and TRBJ1-5; perhaps TRBD1 as D (5 bases). Trimming shortened V by 5 bases and J by 0 bases, and 11 bases separated the two germline ends. The CDR3 has 15 residues. Germline CDR1 is MNHEY and CDR2 is SVGEGT. The CDR3 is CASSLDSYSNQPQHF. The CDR3 bases that were read are TGTGCCAGCAGTCTCGACAGCTATAGCAATCAGCCC.

As for this clone: The read ends 3 residues early relative to the CDR3; the germline J gene fills the gap. V gene TRBV30 combines with J gene TRBJ2-7; D is possibly TRBD2 (6 bases). V was pared by 4 bases and J by 2 bases, with 12 bases between. This CDR3 contains 13 residues. Germline V lookup: CDR1 GTSNPN, CDR2 SVGIG (reference sequence). The CDR3 loop is CAWNSGLAYEQYF. Partial CDR3 DNA: TGTGCCTGGAACTCGGGACTGGCCTACGAG.

The CDR3 sequence: CAISAPQLAGGNGELFF. CDR3 DNA (partial): TGTGCCATCAGTGCCCCCCAACTAGCGGGAGGGAACGGGGAG. V and J are TRBV10-3 and TRBJ2-2; the match to TRBD2 covers 13 bases. The read terminates 3 residues ahead of where the CDR3 ends, so the germline J gene completes it. This CDR3 region has 17 residues. Germline V gene data show CDR1 as ENHRY and CDR2 as SYGVKD. Trimming cost V 4 bases and J 7 bases; bases outside gene matches: 9.

To note about this clone: With the read ending 3 residues before the CDR3 end, the germline J gene is used to fill in that end. The chain employs TRBV11-1 and TRBJ1-1; D remains ambiguous. The V and J ends lost 1 base and 0 bases respectively, with 9 bases between them. Germline V gene data show CDR1 as SGHAT and CDR2 as FQDESV (reference sequence). The CDR3 has 15 residues. The CDR3 DNA, read in part, is TGTGCCAGCAGCTTAGTCGGCGGCGTGAACACTGAA. As protein: CASSLVGGVNTE. In full, the CDR3 reads CASSLVGGVNTEAFF.

In regard to this clone: The DNA ends 3 residues before the CDR3 does, and the rest of the CDR3 is filled in from the germline J gene. The chain links TRBV6-2 or TRBV6-3 to TRBJ1-5; unclear D gene. CDR1 is MNHEY, CDR2 SVGEGT, per germline. CDR3 length: 16 amino acids. Deletions cut 2 bases from V and 2 bases from J, with 13 bases between. The sequenced part of the CDR3 DNA is TGTGCCAGCAGTTACGTCCCGTTTCCTGGCAATCAGCCC. Amino acids: CASSYVPFPGNQP. The whole CDR3 sequence reads CASSYVPFPGNQPQHF.

For this clone: With the read ending 3 residues before the CDR3 end, the germline J gene is used to fill in that end. This rearrangement joins TRBV5-1 to TRBJ2-2; 8 bases map to TRBD1. Unmatched junction bases numbered 8, after V lost 2 bases and J lost 5 bases. The CDR3 spans 16 residues. From germline, CDR1 is SGHRS and CDR2 YFSETQ. CDR3 DNA (partial): TGCGCCAGCAGCTTTGGGGCAGGGGGCGGAACCGGGGAG. This codes for CASSFGAGGGTGE. The CDR3 in full is CASSFGAGGGTGELFF.

Worth noting for this clone: Read data end 3 residues before the CDR3 end; the end is taken from the germline J gene. Other DNA sequences of this sample code for an identical CDR3. This chain joins TRBV6-1 and TRBJ1-1; no definite D call. Per the germline V gene, CDR1 is MNHNS and CDR2 is SASEGT. The CDR3 contains 13 residues. V lost 3 bases and J 1 base, leaving 6 bases between the germline ends. The DNA read from the CDR3 is TGTGCCAGCAGTGACAGAGGGAACACTGAA. It is translated as CASSDRGNTE. In full, the CDR3 reads CASSDRGNTEAFF.

Note on this clone: The read falls 3 residues short of the CDR3 end, and the missing part is taken from the germline J gene. V is TRBV20-1 and J is TRBJ1-2, with a weak D call TRBD1 (5 bases). The CDR3 consists of 13 residues. Trimming removed 6 bases from V and 2 bases from J, with 13 bases in between. Germline V gene sequence: CDR1 DFQATT, CDR2 SNEGSKA (reference sequence). The sequenced part of the CDR3 DNA is TGCAGTGCACGACAGCTTTCCAACTATGGC. This encodes CSARQLSNYG. The complete CDR3 sequence is CSARQLSNYGYTF.

Regarding this clone: Coverage ceases 3 residues before the CDR3 finishes, and the germline J gene fills in the end. The chain joins TRBV7-3 to TRBJ2-1, with 8 bases fitting TRBD2. CDR1 SGHTA and CDR2 FQGTGA come from the germline V gene. The CDR3 extends over 17 amino acids. The V gene end was trimmed by 5 bases and the J gene end by 8 bases; junction bases not matched to a gene: 17. Incomplete CDR3 DNA: TGTGCCAGCAGCAATCCATCAACTAGCGGCGGGTACGATGAG. Its translation: CASSNPSTSGGYDE. The full-length CDR3 reads as CASSNPSTSGGYDEQFF.

As to this clone: The read is 3 residues too short to cover the CDR3 end, so that end is filled in from the germline J gene. The genes are TRBV20-1 and TRBJ2-1; 7 nucleotides line up with TRBD2. The V and J ends lost 7 bases and 3 bases, in that order; junction bases with no gene match: 9. CDR3 length equals 14 residues. Per germline, CDR1 DFQATT and CDR2 SNEGSKA (reference sequence). The CDR3 DNA, read in part, is TGCAGTGTATTAAGCGGGGCCATCTACAATGAG. Its protein product is CSVLSGAIYNE. The full-length CDR3 reads as CSVLSGAIYNEQFF.

Incomplete CDR3 DNA: TGTGCCAGCTCACCACCCGCCAGGCAGGGTGGC. Protein product: CASSPPARQGG. The whole CDR3 is CASSPPARQGGYTF. The rearrangement joins TRBV18 to TRBJ1-2, with D maybe TRBD1 (5 bases). The read comes to an end 3 residues before the CDR3 does, leaving the germline J gene to fill in the end. The CDR3 spans 14 residues. The germline CDR1 and CDR2 sequences are KGHSH and LQKENI. V was trimmed by 0 bases and J by 7 bases, leaving 12 bases between them.

Of note for this clone: The read ends 3 residues early relative to the CDR3; the germline J gene fills the gap. V gene TRBV6-1 combines with J gene TRBJ2-7; 8 bases fit TRBD2. Germline assignment: CDR1 MNHNS and CDR2 SASEGT. Trimming cost V 3 bases and J 4 bases; bases outside gene matches: 5. The CDR3 extends over 14 amino acids. CDR3 loop: CASSDGAGGYEQYF. CDR3 bases read: TGTGCCAGCAGTGATGGCGCGGGAGGATACGAG.

Regarding this clone: The read halts 3 residues ahead of the CDR3 end, with the missing end drawn from the germline J gene. This chain uses TRBV7-2 with TRBJ1-1, with D unclear. The CDR3 has 15 residues. V lost 4 bases and J 1 base, leaving 13 bases between the germline ends. Germline values: CDR1 SGHTA, CDR2 FQGNSA. The chain's CDR3 is CASSSRPGGNTEAFF. The sequenced CDR3 bases are TGTGCCAGCAGCTCCCGACCAGGAGGGAACACTGAA.

Points on this clone: The CDR3 is cut off 3 residues early in the read; its end comes from the germline J gene. This chain links TRBV7-7 with TRBJ2-2; 9 bases fit TRBD2. V trimming: 3 bases; J trimming: 1 base; junction bases outside the gene matches: 3. The germline V gene has CDR1 SSHAT and CDR2 FNYEAQ (reference sequence). The CDR3 has 16 amino acids. CDR3 DNA (partial): TGTGCCAGCAGCTTGAATAGCGGGAGGAACACCGGGGAG. Its translation: CASSLNSGRNTGE. The complete CDR3 protein is CASSLNSGRNTGELFF.

To note about this clone: The read halts 3 residues ahead of the CDR3 end, with the missing end drawn from the germline J gene. The J gene is TRBJ2-1, the V gene TRBV11-1, with 8 bases that match TRBD2. V shed 4 bases and J 9 bases; nucleotides not matched to a gene: 2. The CDR3 is made up of 12 amino acids. The germline V gene encodes CDR1 SGHAT and CDR2 FQDESV (reference sequence). The DNA read from the CDR3 is TGTGCCAGCAGCTACAGCGGGAGTGAG. This translates into CASSYSGSE. In full, the CDR3 is CASSYSGSEQFF. Full variable domain (missing parts from reference TRBV11-1 and TRBJ2-1): EAEVAQSPRYKITEKSQAVAFWCDPISGHATLYWYRQILGQGPELLVQFQDESVVDDSQLPKDRFSAERLKGVDSTLKIQPAELGDSAMYLCASSYSGSEQFFGPGTRLTVL.

Note on this clone: The read is 3 residues too short to cover the CDR3 end, so that end is filled in from the germline J gene. This sequence joins TRBV7-3 and TRBJ2-7; TRBD1 aligns across 9 bases. The CDR3 has 17 amino acids. CDR1 is SGHTA and CDR2 is FQGTGA in the germline V gene. The trim removed 5 bases at V and 3 bases at J, leaving 14 bases unmatched. The sequenced part of the CDR3 DNA is TGTGCCAGCAGCCCACTCCGTCGACAGGGGGGTAACTACGAG. Translating it yields CASSPLRRQGGNYE. The whole CDR3 sequence is CASSPLRRQGGNYEQYF.

With regard to this clone: Read data end 3 residues before the CDR3 end; the end is taken from the germline J gene. This sequence joins TRBV5-6 and TRBJ1-4; D possibly corresponds to TRBD1 (6 bases). The CDR3 loop spans 13 amino acids. V was clipped by 0 bases and J by 8 bases, with 8 bases between them. Looked up from germline, CDR1 is SGHDT and CDR2 is YYEEEE. The sequenced CDR3 bases are TGTGCCAGCAGCTTGGAGGGGGAGGAAAAA. It codes for CASSLEGEEK. The complete CDR3 reads CASSLEGEEKLFF.

Concerning this clone: The read finishes 3 residues shy of the CDR3 end, and the germline J gene is used to complete it. The chain employs TRBV5-1 and TRBJ2-5; 8 nucleotides agree with TRBD2. V lost 4 bases, J lost 6 bases, and 11 bases stayed unmatched. The CDR3 is made up of 15 amino acids. Germline V CDR1 and CDR2: SGHRS, YFSETQ. The sequenced part of the CDR3 DNA is TGCGCCAGCAGCACTGGTGGACTAGCTACGCAGACC. It specifies CASSTGGLATQT. In full, the CDR3 reads CASSTGGLATQTQYF.

Points on this clone: The read ends 3 residues early relative to the CDR3; the germline J gene fills the gap. The same CDR3 can be traced to other DNA sequences in this sample. The chain employs TRBV5-1 and TRBJ2-3; no firm D call. CDR1 is SGHRS and CDR2 is YFSETQ in the germline V gene. V was trimmed by 0 bases and J by 2 bases, leaving 7 bases between them. There are 14 residues in the CDR3. The DNA read from the CDR3 is TGCGCCAGCAGCTTGGAACAGCTCACAGATACG. Translation: CASSLEQLTDT. The whole CDR3 protein is CASSLEQLTDTQYF.

Details on this clone: The observed sequence ends 3 residues before the CDR3 terminus, with the missing tail filled in from the germline J gene. The chain uses TRBV20-1 and TRBJ1-2; 7 bases match TRBD1. The trim removed 6 bases at V and 2 bases at J, leaving 3 bases unmatched. The CDR3 extends over 12 amino acids. Germline loops: CDR1 DFQATT, CDR2 SNEGSKA (reference sequence). CDR3: CSAPRGNYGYTF. CDR3 bases read: TGCAGTGCCCCCAGGGGGAACTATGGC.

A remark on this clone: The read terminates 3 residues ahead of where the CDR3 ends, so the germline J gene completes it. This chain connects TRBV7-9 to TRBJ2-5, with D perhaps TRBD1 (6 bases). Germline CDR1 is SEHNR and CDR2 is FQNEAQ (reference sequence). The CDR3 consists of 14 residues. The V end lost 1 base, the J end lost 3 bases, and 9 bases lay between the germline ends. The CDR3 bases that were read are TGTGCCAGCAGCTTAGGTGCAGGGGAAGAGACC. Translating it yields CASSLGAGEET. The whole CDR3 reads CASSLGAGEETQYF.

On this clone: The CDR3 end lies 3 residues beyond the end of the read and is filled in from the germline J gene. The chain joins TRBV7-6 to TRBJ2-5, with D possibly TRBD1 on 6 matching bases. Germline V gene data show CDR1 as SGHVS and CDR2 as FNYEAQ. The V gene lost 2 bases and the J gene lost 0 bases, with 19 bases spanning the gap. The CDR3 has 18 amino acids. The covered CDR3 bases are TGTGCCAGCAGCTTAATCGGGCCAGGGGAGAAGTACCAAGAGACC. It translates to CASSLIGPGEKYQET. The CDR3 in its entirety is CASSLIGPGEKYQETQYF.

Comment on this clone: The read finishes 3 residues shy of the CDR3 end, and the germline J gene is used to complete it. The chain employs TRBV19 and TRBJ1-5; D unresolved. Trimming took 6 bases from V and 6 from J, leaving 12 bases between them. Looked up from germline, CDR1 is LNHDA and CDR2 is SQIVND (reference sequence). This CDR3 comprises 13 residues. The CDR3: CASRNVRGQPQHF. Incomplete CDR3 DNA: TGTGCCAGTAGAAATGTAAGAGGTCAGCCC.

In the case of this clone: The read is 3 residues too short to cover the CDR3 end, so that end is filled in from the germline J gene. The rearrangement joins TRBV5-1 to TRBJ1-1; weak D call: TRBD1 (5 bases). V shed 4 bases and J shed 4 bases, with 14 bases lying between them. The CDR3 contains 14 residues. Germline CDR1 reads SGHRS; CDR2 reads YFSETQ. The DNA read from the CDR3 is TGCGCCAGCAGCCGGGCCCAGGGAGGCACTGAA. Translated: CASSRAQGGTE. The entire CDR3 protein is CASSRAQGGTEAFF.

About this clone: The CDR3 end falls 3 residues outside the read, so it is completed with the germline J gene. The chain couples TRBV28 to TRBJ2-3, with unresolved D. V was shortened by 5 bases and J by 0 bases, with 9 bases between the two germline ends. Germline CDR1 MDHEN, CDR2 SYDVKM. The CDR3 loop spans 14 amino acids. The CDR3 is CASSQTQSTDTQYF. The sequenced part of the CDR3 DNA is TGTGCCAGCAGTCAAACACAGAGCACAGATACG.

As regards this clone: The read falls 3 residues short of the CDR3 end, and the missing part is taken from the germline J gene. This rearrangement joins TRBV2 to TRBJ2-5, with D maybe TRBD2 (6 bases). The germline V gene encodes CDR1 SNHLY and CDR2 FYNNEI. The CDR3 has 12 residues. With 6 bases removed from V and 4 bases from J, the gap between germline ends came to 9 bases. CDR3 sequence: CASSQGGETQYF. CDR3 DNA (partial): TGTGCCAGCAGCCAGGGAGGAGAGACC.

Worth noting for this clone: The read ends 3 residues before the CDR3 terminus; that terminus is restored from the germline J gene. The chain couples TRBV19 to TRBJ1-2; 7 nucleotides align to TRBD1. The V segment lost 5 bases and the J segment 6 bases; nucleotides outside the gene matches: 12. This CDR3 spans 15 amino acids. The germline V gene encodes CDR1 LNHDA and CDR2 SQIVND (reference sequence). The sequenced CDR3 bases are TGTGCCAGTAGTTACTTCAGGGGGACTGACAATGGC. It encodes CASSYFRGTDNG. In full, the CDR3 reads CASSYFRGTDNGYTF.

A note on this clone: With the read ending 3 residues before the CDR3 end, the germline J gene is used to fill in that end. V is TRBV7-3 and J is TRBJ2-3, with D perhaps matching TRBD2 (5 bases). This CDR3 has 15 residues. CDR1 and CDR2 from the germline V gene are SGHTA and FQGTGA. V was pared by 2 bases and J by 4 bases, with 13 bases between. The chain's CDR3 is CASSLEGGQADTQYF. CDR3 DNA (partial): TGTGCCAGCAGCTTAGAGGGTGGTCAGGCAGATACG. Drawing the rest from reference TRBV7-3 and TRBJ2-3, the complete variable domain is GAGVSQTPSNKVTEKGKYVELRCDPISGHTALYWYRQSLGQGPEFLIYFQGTGAADDSGLPNDRFFAVRPEGSVSTLKIQRTERGDSAVYLCASSLEGGQADTQYFGPGTRLTVL.

Of note for this clone: The read terminates 3 residues ahead of where the CDR3 ends, so the germline J gene completes it. The chain has TRBV5-4 and TRBJ2-5; 11 nucleotides match TRBD2. This CDR3 is 15 amino acids long. Germline V gives CDR1 SGHNT, CDR2 YYREEE (reference sequence). Trimming at V came to 4 bases and at J to 4 bases, leaving 6 bases not matched to a gene. Incomplete CDR3 DNA: TGTGCCAGCAGCCCCGGGACTAGCGGAGGAGAGACC. It is translated as CASSPGTSGGET. The CDR3 as a whole reads CASSPGTSGGETQYF. Based on the CDR3 plus reference TRBV5-4 and TRBJ2-5, the full variable domain is ETGVTQSPTHLIKTRGQQVTLRCSSQSGHNTVSWYQQALGQGPQFIFQYYREEENGRGNFPPRFSGLQFPNYSSELNVNALELDDSALYLCASSPGTSGGETQYFGPGTRLLVL.